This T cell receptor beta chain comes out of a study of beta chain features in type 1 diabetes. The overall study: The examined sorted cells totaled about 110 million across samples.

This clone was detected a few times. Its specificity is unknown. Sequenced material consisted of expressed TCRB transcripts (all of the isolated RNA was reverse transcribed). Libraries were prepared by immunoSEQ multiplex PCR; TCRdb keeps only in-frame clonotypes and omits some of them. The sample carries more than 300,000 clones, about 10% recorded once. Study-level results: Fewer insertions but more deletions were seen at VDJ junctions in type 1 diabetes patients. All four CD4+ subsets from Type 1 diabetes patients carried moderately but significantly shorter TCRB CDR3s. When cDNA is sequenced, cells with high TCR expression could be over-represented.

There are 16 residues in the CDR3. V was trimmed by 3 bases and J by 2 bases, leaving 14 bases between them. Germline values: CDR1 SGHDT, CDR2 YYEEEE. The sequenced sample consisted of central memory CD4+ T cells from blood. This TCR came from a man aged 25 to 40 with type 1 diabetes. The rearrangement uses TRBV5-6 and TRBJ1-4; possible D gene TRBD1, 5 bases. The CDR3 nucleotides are TGTGCCAGCAGCTGGCAGGGAGGATGGACTAATGAAAAACTGTTTTTT. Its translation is CASSWQGGWTNEKLFF.